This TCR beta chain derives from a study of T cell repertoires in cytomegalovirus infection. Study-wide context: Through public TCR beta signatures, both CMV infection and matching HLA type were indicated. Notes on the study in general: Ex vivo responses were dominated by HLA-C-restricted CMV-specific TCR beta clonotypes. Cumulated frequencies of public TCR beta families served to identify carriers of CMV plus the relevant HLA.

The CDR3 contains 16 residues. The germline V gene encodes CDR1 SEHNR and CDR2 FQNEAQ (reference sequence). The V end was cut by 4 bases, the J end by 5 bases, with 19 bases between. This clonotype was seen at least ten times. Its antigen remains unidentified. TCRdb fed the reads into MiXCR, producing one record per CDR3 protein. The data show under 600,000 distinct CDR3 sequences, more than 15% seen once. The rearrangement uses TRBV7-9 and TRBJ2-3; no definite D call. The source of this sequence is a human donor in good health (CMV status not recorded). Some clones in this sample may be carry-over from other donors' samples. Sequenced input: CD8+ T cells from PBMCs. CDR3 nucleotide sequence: TGTGCCAGCAGCTCCTCCCCCTGGCCTCCGCTAGATACGCAGTATTTT. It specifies CASSSSPWPPLDTQYF. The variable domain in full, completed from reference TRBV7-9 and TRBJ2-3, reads DTGVSQNPRHKITKRGQNVTFRCDPISEHNRLYWYRQTLGQGPEFLTYFQNEAQLEKSRLLSDRFSAERPKGSFSTLEIQRTEQGDSAMYLCASSSSPWPPLDTQYFGPGTRLTVL.